These T cell receptor beta chains were read from a single sample in a study of T-cell memory formation after mild COVID-19. MiXCR, applied by TCRdb to the 5' RACE reads, yields one record per CDR3 protein. The sample shows roughly 120,000 distinct CDR3 sequences, 22% of them seen only once. Sample: PBMCs or a T cell subset sorted from them (not recorded which). The receptors originated from a young man who had mild COVID-19 (a few samples of this study predate the infection). Cell type and time point are not known. The CDR3 runs from the conserved cysteine through the conserved F or W. D genes are given only for firm matches. Rows give clone size only sometimes, using once, few, many, or a class for an expanded clone.

abundance: -; v_gene: TRBV25-1; j_gene: TRBJ2-7; d_gene: -; CDR3nt: TGTGCCAGCAGTGACCCTCCGGAGCAGTACTTC; CDR3aa: CASSDPPEQYF
abundance: -; v_gene: TRBV28; j_gene: TRBJ2-3; d_gene: -; CDR3nt: TGTGCCAGCAGTGGGGGGGCTCCCGGAAGTACAGATACGCAGTATTTT; CDR3aa: CASSGGAPGSTDTQYF
abundance: few; v_gene: TRBV29-1; j_gene: TRBJ2-7; d_gene: -; CDR3nt: TGCAGCGTTGCAGCAGGTGAGGAGCAGTACTTC; CDR3aa: CSVAAGEEQYF
abundance: few; v_gene: TRBV6-6; j_gene: TRBJ1-2; d_gene: TRBD1; CDR3nt: TGTGCCAGCAGTTATCAGCGGGACAGCTATGGCTACACCTTC; CDR3aa: CASSYQRDSYGYTF
abundance: few; v_gene: TRBV6-5; j_gene: TRBJ2-7; d_gene: -; CDR3nt: TGTGCCAGCAGTTCCATGGATGGGGGGAAAGAGCAGTACTTC; CDR3aa: CASSSMDGGKEQYF
abundance: -; v_gene: TRBV5-4; j_gene: TRBJ2-2; d_gene: -; CDR3nt: TGTGCCAGCAGCTCGCCGTATAGGGACACCACCGGGGAGCTGTTTTTT; CDR3aa: CASSSPYRDTTGELFF
abundance: -; v_gene: TRBV29-1; j_gene: TRBJ2-7; d_gene: -; CDR3nt: TGCAGCGTTGGGGGGGGGACAGCTACCCAATACGAGCAGTACTTC; CDR3aa: CSVGGGTATQYEQYF
abundance: -; v_gene: TRBV20-1; j_gene: TRBJ1-1; d_gene: -; CDR3nt: TGCAGTGCTAGAGATTTGGTGAACACTGAAGCTTTCTTT; CDR3aa: CSARDLVNTEAFF
abundance: few; v_gene: TRBV20-1; j_gene: TRBJ2-1; d_gene: -; CDR3nt: TGCAGTGCAAGCCGCCGGGACTCGTATGAGCAGTTCTTC; CDR3aa: CSASRRDSYEQFF
abundance: -; v_gene: TRBV7-6; j_gene: TRBJ2-3; d_gene: TRBD1; CDR3nt: TGTGCCAGCAGCCCCCTCCCGGGGACAGGGCACCTCACAGATACGCAGTATTTT; CDR3aa: CASSPLPGTGHLTDTQYF
abundance: -; v_gene: TRBV7-9; j_gene: TRBJ2-2; d_gene: -; CDR3nt: TGTGCCAGCAGGCAAGGTGCAGCCGGAGGGACCGGGGAGCTGTTTTTT; CDR3aa: CASRQGAAGGTGELFF
abundance: -; v_gene: TRBV10-3; j_gene: TRBJ1-5; d_gene: TRBD1; CDR3nt: TGTGCCATCAGTGAGCGGGGACAGGGGGGTCAGCCCCAGCATTTT; CDR3aa: CAISERGQGGQPQHF
abundance: -; v_gene: TRBV29-1; j_gene: TRBJ2-3; d_gene: TRBD2; CDR3nt: TGCAGCGGCACGAGGGCTAGCGGGGGTAATACGCAGTATTTT; CDR3aa: CSGTRASGGNTQYF
abundance: -; v_gene: TRBV7-9; j_gene: TRBJ1-3; d_gene: -; CDR3nt: TGTGCCAGCAGCGCACCCGGTCCTCTGGGGGGAAACACCATATATTTT; CDR3aa: CASSAPGPLGGNTIYF
abundance: few; v_gene: TRBV9; j_gene: TRBJ2-7; d_gene: -; CDR3nt: TGTGCCAGCAGCGTAGGGGGGGTCCTCACCTACGAGCAGTACTTC; CDR3aa: CASSVGGVLTYEQYF
abundance: -; v_gene: TRBV7-8; j_gene: TRBJ1-5; d_gene: -; CDR3nt: TGTGCCAGCAGCTTAGGGCATCTAAATCAGCCCCAGCATTTT; CDR3aa: CASSLGHLNQPQHF
abundance: -; v_gene: TRBV4-3; j_gene: TRBJ2-7; d_gene: TRBD2; CDR3nt: TGCGCCAGCAGCCAAGATATTAGCGGGGGTTGGTACGAGCAGTACTTC; CDR3aa: CASSQDISGGWYEQYF
abundance: -; v_gene: TRBV15; j_gene: TRBJ2-2; d_gene: -; CDR3nt: TGTGCCACCAGCAGCAGTTTAAGTCGGGCCGGGGAGCTGTTTTTT; CDR3aa: CATSSSLSRAGELFF
abundance: many; v_gene: TRBV6-2/TRBV6-3; j_gene: TRBJ2-7; d_gene: -; CDR3nt: TGTGCCAGCAGTAAATTCAGCTACGAGCAGTACTTC; CDR3aa: CASSKFSYEQYF
abundance: few; v_gene: TRBV6-4; j_gene: TRBJ2-1; d_gene: TRBD2; CDR3nt: TGTGCCAGCAGGAGAACTAGCGGGGGGGTCCGGGAGCAGTTCTTC; CDR3aa: CASRRTSGGVREQFF